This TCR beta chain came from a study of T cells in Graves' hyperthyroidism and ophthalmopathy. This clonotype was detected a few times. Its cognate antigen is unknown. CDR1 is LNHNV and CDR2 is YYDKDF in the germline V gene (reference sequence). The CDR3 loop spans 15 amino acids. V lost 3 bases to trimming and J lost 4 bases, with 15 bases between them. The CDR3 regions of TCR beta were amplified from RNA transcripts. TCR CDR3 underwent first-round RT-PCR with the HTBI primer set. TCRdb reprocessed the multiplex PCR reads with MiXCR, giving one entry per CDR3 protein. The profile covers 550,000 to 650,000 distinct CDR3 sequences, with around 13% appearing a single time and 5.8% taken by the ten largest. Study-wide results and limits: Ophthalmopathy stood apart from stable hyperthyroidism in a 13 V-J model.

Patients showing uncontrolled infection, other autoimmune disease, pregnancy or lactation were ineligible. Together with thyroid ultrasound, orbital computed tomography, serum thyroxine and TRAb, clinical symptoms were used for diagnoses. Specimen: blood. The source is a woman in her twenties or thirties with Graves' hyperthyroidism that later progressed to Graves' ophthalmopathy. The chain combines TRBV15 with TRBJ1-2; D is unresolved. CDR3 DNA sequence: TGTGCCACCAGCAGCACTGGAGAGTTAAGCTATGGCTACACCTTC. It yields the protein CATSSTGELSYGYTF. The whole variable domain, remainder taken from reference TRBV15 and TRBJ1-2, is DAMVIQNPRYQVTQFGKPVTLSCSQTLNHNVMYWYQQKSSQAPKLLFHYYDKDFNNEADTPDNFQSRRPNTSFCFLDIRSPGLGDTAMYLCATSSTGELSYGYTFGSGTRLTVV.